The present T cell receptor (beta chain) was sequenced within a study of identical twins. This clonotype was found a few times. Its antigen remains unidentified. Study results and limitations: Fewer insertions marked abundant cord blood beta clonotypes; young adult naive trended weakly, memory not at all. Twins' surplus sharing was weaker for beta out-of-frame sequences.

A universal primer site arose from template switching, and cDNA bore unique molecular identifiers. TCRdb redid the calling of the 5' RACE reads with MiXCR, one entry per CDR3 protein. The sample consists of 150,000 or so distinct CDR3 sequences, around 3.6% of them appearing once. The CDR3 extends over 13 amino acids. V dropped 6 bases and J dropped 6; count of bases not matched to a gene: 5. The V gene's germline CDR1 is MDHEN and CDR2 SYDVKM. The sequence derives from a man between 18 and 35 years old in good health. The V call is TRBV28, the J call TRBJ2-1, with TRBD2 identical over 7 bases. The material sequenced was memory T cells sorted from blood. CDR3 nucleotide sequence: TGTGCCAGCAGGGCGGGAGTCAGCAATGAGCAGTTCTTC. Translated: CASRAGVSNEQFF. Full variable domain (missing parts from reference TRBV28 and TRBJ2-1): DVKVTQSSRYLVKRTGEKVFLECVQDMDHENMFWYRQDPGLGLRLIYFSYDVKMKEKGDIPEGYSVSREKKERFSLILESASTNQTSMYLCASRAGVSNEQFFGPGTRLTVL.